This TCR beta chain was captured in a study of blood T cell repertoires in COVID-19. Study-level information: T cells, B-cell-depleted T cells, or PBMCs supplied cDNA or gDNA.

This clone was seen a single time. Original processing methods: How many nucleated cells were present was estimated from reference gene primer amplification. TCRdb's table, derived via immunoSEQ multiplex PCR, lists solely in-frame clones and lacks some. The V and J calls and clone size are taken from that table; D and trimming were inferred from the DNA. The sample has under 200,000 clones; more than 65% are singletons. Participants were placed into cohorts based on the clinical history they reported. Recovery meant two consecutive negative NP/OP PCR tests, professional clearance, or resolved symptoms. Germline lookup yields CDR1 SGDLS and CDR2 YYNGEE. This CDR3 is 15 amino acids long. V shed 5 bases and J 4 bases; nucleotides not matched to a gene: 5.

V is TRBV9 and J is TRBJ2-1; 11 bases line up with TRBD2. This TCR was sampled from a man aged 45-65 years who had recovered from COVID-19. Sequenced material: PBMCs or T cells enriched from blood (not recorded which). In DNA form, the CDR3 reads TGTGCCAGCAGACCGGGACTAGCGGCATACAATGAGCAGTTCTTC. Amino acid sequence: CASRPGLAAYNEQFF. Combining the CDR3 with reference TRBV9 and TRBJ2-1 gives the whole variable domain DSGVTQTPKHLITATGQRVTLRCSPRSGDLSVYWYQQSLDQGLQFLIQYYNGEERAKGNILERFSAQQFPDLHSELNLSSLELGDSALYFCASRPGLAAYNEQFFGPGTRLTVL.